This is a list of T cell receptor beta chains from one sample in a study of T cell repertoires in cytomegalovirus infection. TCRdb fed the reads into MiXCR, producing one record per CDR3 protein. In the table there are about 300,000 distinct CDR3 sequences, around 10% of which are singletons. The sample comprised PBMCs. The receptors were gathered from a human donor in good health (CMV status not recorded). Some clones in this sample may be carry-over from other donors' samples. CDR3s include the opening cysteine and the closing phenylalanine or tryptophan. The order of the fields is V gene, D gene, J gene, clone size, CDR3 DNA, CDR3 protein. The D gene is left open where the match is weak. Expanded clones get a size class; other rows say once, few or many, or leave the size out.

TRBV27	-	TRBJ1-1	many	TGTGCCAGCAGTTTCGCAGGGGCGAAGAACACTGAAGCTTTCTTT	CASSFAGAKNTEAFF
TRBV12-3/TRBV12-4	-	TRBJ2-2	many	TGTGCCAGCAGTTTGTTATCAGGGGAGAAAACCGGGGAGCTGTTTTTT	CASSLLSGEKTGELFF
TRBV5-1	-	TRBJ1-1	many	TGCGCCAGCAGCTTAGATGTCGGTACCATGAACACTGAAGCTTTCTTT	CASSLDVGTMNTEAFF
TRBV19	TRBD2	TRBJ2-1	few	TGTGCCAGTGGCTGGACTAGCGCCTACAATGAGCAGTTCTTC	CASGWTSAYNEQFF
TRBV20-1	-	TRBJ2-2	-	TGCAGTGCTAGAACCAGGGGCAGCACCGGGGAGCTGTTTTTT	CSARTRGSTGELFF
TRBV27	TRBD2	TRBJ2-3	many	TGTGCCAGCAGTTCCCCGTTGGGGGGACTAGCGGGACTGCGGGGGCAGTATTTT	CASSSPLGGLAGLRGQYF
TRBV28	TRBD1	TRBJ2-2	many	TGTGCCAGCAGTTCGAGGACAGGGCCTGGCGGGGAGCTGTTTTTT	CASSSRTGPGGELFF
TRBV7-9	-	TRBJ1-1	few	TGTGCCAGCAGCTTAGAACAGGTTGGCACTGAAGCTTTCTTT	CASSLEQVGTEAFF
TRBV5-1	TRBD1	TRBJ2-2	many	TGCGCCAGCAGCCCGGACAGGGGGCCTGGTGGGGAGCTGTTTTTT	CASSPDRGPGGELFF
TRBV23-1	-	TRBJ2-6	many	TGCGCCAGCAGTCAAAGGGCCGGGCATCAAGGGGCCAACGTCCTGACTTTC	CASSQRAGHQGANVLTF
TRBV7-2	-	TRBJ1-2	many	TGTGCCAGCAGCTCTACTCCTTTGCCCAGGCAGAGCTATGGCTACACCTTC	CASSSTPLPRQSYGYTF
TRBV7-9	TRBD1	TRBJ1-2	many	TGTGCCAGCAGCCCCCCGAGAGGGGGCCAGGGCTATGGCTACACCTTC	CASSPPRGGQGYGYTF
TRBV7-2	-	TRBJ2-3	many	TGTGCCAGCAGCCCGGGCCTCAGCACAGATACGCAGTATTTT	CASSPGLSTDTQYF
TRBV20-1	TRBD2	TRBJ2-5	many	TGCAGTGCTAGAGAGACTAGCGGGGGACAAGAGACCCAGTACTTC	CSARETSGGQETQYF
TRBV2	-	TRBJ1-2	many	TGTGCCAGCAGTGAAGCGGTTCCAGGGAGATTCGGCTACACCTTC	CASSEAVPGRFGYTF
TRBV20-1	-	TRBJ2-1	-	TGCAGTGCTAGTTCGGGGTCCGATGAGCAGTTCTTC	CSASSGSDEQFF
TRBV6-5	-	TRBJ2-1	few	TGTGCCAGCAGTTATGTTCCTAGCGTCAATGAGCAGTTCTTC	CASSYVPSVNEQFF
TRBV7-9	-	TRBJ1-4	many	TGTGCCAGCGTGGCGGATAATGAAAAACTGTTTTTT	CASVADNEKLFF
TRBV6-2/TRBV6-3	-	TRBJ1-1	many	TGTGCCAGCAGCGACAAGGGCACTGAAGCTTTCTTT	CASSDKGTEAFF
TRBV7-2	TRBD1	TRBJ1-5	many	TGTGCCAGCAGCTTCGCCCTTTATACAGGGGCAGGTCAGCCCCAGCATTTT	CASSFALYTGAGQPQHF
TRBV11-3	-	TRBJ2-4	-	TGTGCCAGCAGCTTAGATCCAGCCAAAAACATTCAGTACTTC	CASSLDPAKNIQYF
TRBV7-2	-	TRBJ1-4	many	TGTGCCAGCAGCCACTATAATGAAAAACTGTTTTTT	CASSHYNEKLFF
TRBV14	TRBD1	TRBJ2-1	-	TGTGCCAGCAGCCACCACCGGGACAGGGGGCGGAATGAGCAGTTCTTC	CASSHHRDRGRNEQFF
TRBV7-2	TRBD1	TRBJ2-1	many	TGTGCCAGCAGCTTGGACAGGGGCCACTACAATGAGCAGTTCTTC	CASSLDRGHYNEQFF
TRBV7-8	-	TRBJ1-3	many	TGTGCCAGCAGCCTACCCCGAGCGGGCTCTGGAAACACCATATATTTT	CASSLPRAGSGNTIYF
TRBV6-6	-	TRBJ2-7	many	TGTGCCAGCAGTTACCCCACCGCGGGGAACTACGAGCAGTACTTC	CASSYPTAGNYEQYF
TRBV7-9	-	TRBJ2-6	-	TGTGCCAGCAGCTTAGAGGTCGGCTCTGGGGCCAACGTCCTGACTTTC	CASSLEVGSGANVLTF
TRBV7-6	TRBD1	TRBJ1-4	many	TGTGCCAGCAGCCTCCGGGACAGGAGTGAGGCAACTAATGAAAAACTGTTTTTT	CASSLRDRSEATNEKLFF
TRBV10-3	TRBD2	TRBJ2-5	many	TGTGCCATCTCTAGGCTAGCGGGGGGGAAAGAGACCCAGTACTTC	CAISRLAGGKETQYF
TRBV20-1	-	TRBJ2-4	many	TGCAGTGCTAGAAAGGAGTACCCAGCCAAAAACATTCAGTACTTC	CSARKEYPAKNIQYF
TRBV28	-	TRBJ1-1	many	TGTGCCAGCACATACGCTGGGACGGCTGAAGCTTTCTTT	CASTYAGTAEAFF
TRBV5-4	TRBD2	TRBJ2-3	few	TGTGCCAGCAGCGTGACTAGCGGGACCACAGATACGCAGTATTTT	CASSVTSGTTDTQYF